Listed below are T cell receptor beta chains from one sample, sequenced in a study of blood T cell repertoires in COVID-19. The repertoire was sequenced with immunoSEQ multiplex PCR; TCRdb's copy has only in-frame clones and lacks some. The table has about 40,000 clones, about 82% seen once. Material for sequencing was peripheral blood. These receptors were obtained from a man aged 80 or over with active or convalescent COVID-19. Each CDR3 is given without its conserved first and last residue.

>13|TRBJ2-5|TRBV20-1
SASGGETIQETQY
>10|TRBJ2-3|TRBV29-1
SVLPDTDTQY
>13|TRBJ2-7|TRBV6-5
ASSTTTGTFYEQY
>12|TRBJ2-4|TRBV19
ASSKSGQKNIQY
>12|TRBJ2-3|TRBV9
ASSVKQNTDTQY
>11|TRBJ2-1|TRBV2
ASSVGQDNEQF
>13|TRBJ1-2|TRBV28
ASSHDRGQVRGYT
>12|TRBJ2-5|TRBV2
ASSERRGGETQY
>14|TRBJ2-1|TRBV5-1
ASSSGLASSYNEQF
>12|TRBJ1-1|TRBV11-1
ASSLWQGNTEAF
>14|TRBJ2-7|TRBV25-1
ASSVLQQGSNYEQY
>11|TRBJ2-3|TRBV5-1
ASRGRERDTQY
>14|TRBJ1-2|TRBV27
ASCPKGTTPNYGYT
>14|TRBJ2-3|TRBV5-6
ASSSGTGGKKDTQY
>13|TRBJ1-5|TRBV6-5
ASSSEALGNQPQH
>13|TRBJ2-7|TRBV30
AWSEGSGRFHEQY
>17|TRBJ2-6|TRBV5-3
ARSLEAHRTHSGANVLT
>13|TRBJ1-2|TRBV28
ASRRRTQGNYGYT
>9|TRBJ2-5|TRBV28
ASSLSETQY
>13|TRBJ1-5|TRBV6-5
ASSYRSERNQPQH
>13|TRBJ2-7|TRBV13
ASSRADRGVYEQY
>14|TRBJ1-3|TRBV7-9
ASSLAREEFGNTIY
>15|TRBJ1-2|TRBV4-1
ASSQMLDRGTNYGYT
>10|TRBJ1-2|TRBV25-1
ASSESGGGYT
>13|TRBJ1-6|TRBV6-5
ASSAVLGSNSPLH
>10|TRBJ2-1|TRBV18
ASSPADNEQF
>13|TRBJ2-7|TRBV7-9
ASSSDRGPEYEQY
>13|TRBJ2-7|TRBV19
ASSIATSSFYEQY
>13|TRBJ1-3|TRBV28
ASGAAYTSGNTIY
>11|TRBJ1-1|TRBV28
ASSRRMNTEAF